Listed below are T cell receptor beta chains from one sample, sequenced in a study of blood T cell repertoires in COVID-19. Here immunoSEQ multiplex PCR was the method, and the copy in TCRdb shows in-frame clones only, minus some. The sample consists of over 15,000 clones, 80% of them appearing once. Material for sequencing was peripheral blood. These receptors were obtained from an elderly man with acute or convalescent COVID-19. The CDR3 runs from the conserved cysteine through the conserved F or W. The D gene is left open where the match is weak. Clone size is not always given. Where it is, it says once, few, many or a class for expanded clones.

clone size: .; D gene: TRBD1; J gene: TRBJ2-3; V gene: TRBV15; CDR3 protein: CATSRGQGAAAQYF; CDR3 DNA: TGTGCCACCAGCAGGGGACAGGGGGCGGCGGCGCAGTATTTT
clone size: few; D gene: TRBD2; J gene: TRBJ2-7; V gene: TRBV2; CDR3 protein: CAAAPSRFSGDTTTYEQYF; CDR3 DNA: TGTGCCGCAGCCCCGAGTAGGTTTAGCGGGGATACGACGACCTACGAGCAGTACTTC
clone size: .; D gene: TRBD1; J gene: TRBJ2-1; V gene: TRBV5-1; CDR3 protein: CASSPRQGATQGNEQFF; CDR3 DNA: TGCGCCAGCAGCCCCCGACAGGGGGCCACCCAAGGGAATGAGCAGTTCTTC
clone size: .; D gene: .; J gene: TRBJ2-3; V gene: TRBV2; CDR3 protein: CASSDRQSDTQYF; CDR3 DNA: TGTGCCAGCAGTGACAGGCAATCAGATACGCAGTATTTT
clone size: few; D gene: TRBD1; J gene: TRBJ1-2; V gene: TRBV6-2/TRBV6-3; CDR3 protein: CASSYTGQVVYGYTF; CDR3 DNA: TGTGCCAGCAGTTACACCGGACAGGTGGTCTATGGCTACACCTTC
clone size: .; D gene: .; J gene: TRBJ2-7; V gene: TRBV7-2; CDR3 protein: CASSFKSSGGGVGHEQYF; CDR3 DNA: TGTGCCAGCAGCTTTAAGTCCAGCGGCGGTGGGGTCGGGCACGAGCAGTACTTC
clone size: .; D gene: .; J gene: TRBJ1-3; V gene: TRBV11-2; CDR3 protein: CASSTLGVGGGSGNTIYF; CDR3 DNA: TGTGCCAGCAGCACCCTGGGAGTTGGGGGGGGCTCTGGAAACACCATATATTTT
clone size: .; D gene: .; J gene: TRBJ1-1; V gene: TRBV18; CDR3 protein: CASSVGGTEAFF; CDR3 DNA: TGTGCCAGCTCGGTCGGGGGGACTGAAGCTTTCTTT
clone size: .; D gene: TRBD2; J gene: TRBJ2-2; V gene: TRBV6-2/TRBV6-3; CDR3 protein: CASSSRTSTGELFF; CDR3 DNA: TGTGCCAGCAGTTCAAGGACTAGCACCGGGGAGCTGTTTTTT
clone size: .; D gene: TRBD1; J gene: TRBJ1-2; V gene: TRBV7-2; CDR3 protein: CASSLAPDRLNGYTF; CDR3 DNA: TGTGCCAGCAGCTTAGCCCCGGACAGGCTTAATGGCTACACCTTC
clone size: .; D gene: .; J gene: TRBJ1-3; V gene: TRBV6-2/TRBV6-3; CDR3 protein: CASSLGQGRLSGNTIYF; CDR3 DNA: TGTGCCAGCAGTTTGGGGCAGGGCCGGCTCTCTGGAAACACCATATATTTT
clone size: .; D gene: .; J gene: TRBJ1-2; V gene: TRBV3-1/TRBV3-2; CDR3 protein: CASSQAVRGGYTF; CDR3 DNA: TGTGCCAGCAGCCAAGCTGTCCGAGGGGGCTACACCTTC
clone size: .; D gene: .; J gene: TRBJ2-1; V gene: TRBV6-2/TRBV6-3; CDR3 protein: CASSYPPVQGLFF; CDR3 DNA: TGTGCCAGCAGTTACCCCCCCGTACAGGGTCTGTTCTTC
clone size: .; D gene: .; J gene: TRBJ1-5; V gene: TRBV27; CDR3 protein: CASSLQGDQPQHF; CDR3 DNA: TGTGCCAGCAGTTTACAAGGGGATCAGCCCCAGCATTTT
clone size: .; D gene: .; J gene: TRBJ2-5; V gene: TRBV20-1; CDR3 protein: CSASASRGQETQYF; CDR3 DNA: TGCAGTGCTAGTGCAAGTAGGGGGCAAGAGACCCAGTACTTC
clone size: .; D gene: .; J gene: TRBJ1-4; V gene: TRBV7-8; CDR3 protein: CASSSFDSPYEKLFF; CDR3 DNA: TGTGCCAGCAGCAGCTTTGACAGCCCCTATGAAAAACTGTTTTTT
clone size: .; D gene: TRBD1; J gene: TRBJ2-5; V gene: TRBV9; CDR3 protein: CASSVGDRGQETQYF; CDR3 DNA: TGTGCCAGCAGCGTAGGAGACAGGGGGCAAGAGACCCAGTACTTC
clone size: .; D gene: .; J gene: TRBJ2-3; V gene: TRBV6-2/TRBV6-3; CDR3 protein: CASSHGLTDTQYF; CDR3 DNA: TGTGCCAGCAGCCACGGACTAACAGATACGCAGTATTTT
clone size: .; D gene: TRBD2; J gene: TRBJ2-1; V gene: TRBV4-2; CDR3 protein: CASSQDLLARTEQFF; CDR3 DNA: TGTGCCAGCAGCCAAGATCTACTAGCGCGGACCGAGCAGTTCTTC
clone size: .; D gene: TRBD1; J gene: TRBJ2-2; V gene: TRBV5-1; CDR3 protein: CASSFEGARTGELFF; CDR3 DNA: TGCGCCAGCAGCTTTGAGGGGGCGAGGACCGGGGAGCTGTTTTTT
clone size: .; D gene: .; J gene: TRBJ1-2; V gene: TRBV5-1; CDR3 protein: CASSPGYDYGYTF; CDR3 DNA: TGCGCCAGCAGCCCGGGTTACGACTATGGCTACACCTTC
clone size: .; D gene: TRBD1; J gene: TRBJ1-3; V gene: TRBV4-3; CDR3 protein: CASSLYAGTGSSGNTIYF; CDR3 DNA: TGCGCCAGCAGCTTATACGCCGGGACAGGGTCCTCTGGAAACACCATATATTTT
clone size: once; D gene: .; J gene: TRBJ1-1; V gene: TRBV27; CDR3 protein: CASSLLQTANTEAFF; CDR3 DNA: TGTGCCAGCAGTTTATTGCAGACAGCGAACACTGAAGCTTTCTTT
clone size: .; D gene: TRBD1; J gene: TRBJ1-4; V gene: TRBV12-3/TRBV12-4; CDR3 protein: CASSLGQGKKLFF; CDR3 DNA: TGTGCCAGCAGCTTAGGACAGGGGAAAAAACTGTTTTTT
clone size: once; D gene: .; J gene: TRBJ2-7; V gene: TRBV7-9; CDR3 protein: CASSRHGYEQYF; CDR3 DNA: TGTGCCAGCAGCCGCCACGGGTACGAGCAGTACTTC
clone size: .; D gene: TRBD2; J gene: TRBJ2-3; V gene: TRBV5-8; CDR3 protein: CASSSGLAGGSTDTQYF; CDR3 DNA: TGTGCCAGCAGCTCGGGACTAGCGGGGGGGAGCACAGATACGCAGTATTTT
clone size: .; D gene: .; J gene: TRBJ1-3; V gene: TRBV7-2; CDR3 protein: CASSLERTPVRNTIYF; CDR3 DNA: TGTGCCAGCAGCTTAGAAAGGACACCAGTTAGAAACACCATATATTTT
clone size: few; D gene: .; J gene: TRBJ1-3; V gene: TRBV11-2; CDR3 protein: CASSRDFSGNTIYF; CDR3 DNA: TGTGCCAGCAGCCGGGATTTCTCTGGAAACACCATATATTTT
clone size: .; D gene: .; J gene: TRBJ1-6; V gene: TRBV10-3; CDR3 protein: CAARAGAGNSPLHF; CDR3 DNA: TGTGCCGCCCGAGCGGGGGCGGGAAATTCACCCCTCCACTTT
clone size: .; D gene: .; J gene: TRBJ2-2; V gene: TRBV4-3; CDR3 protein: CASSHGGELFF; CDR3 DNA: TGCGCCAGCAGCCACGGGGGGGAGCTGTTTTTT
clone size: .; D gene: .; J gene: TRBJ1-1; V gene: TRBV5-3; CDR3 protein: CARSSFSTNTEAFF; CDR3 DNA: TGTGCCAGAAGCTCTTTCAGTACGAACACTGAAGCTTTCTTT
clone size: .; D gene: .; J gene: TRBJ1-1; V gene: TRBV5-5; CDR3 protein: CASSLAGDTEAFF; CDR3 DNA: TGTGCCAGCAGCTTGGCAGGGGACACTGAAGCTTTCTTT
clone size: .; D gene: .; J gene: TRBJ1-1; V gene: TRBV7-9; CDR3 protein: CASTGSAEAFF; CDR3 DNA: TGTGCCAGCACCGGAAGCGCTGAAGCTTTCTTT
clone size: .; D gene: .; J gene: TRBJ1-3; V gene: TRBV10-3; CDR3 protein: CAISESGSLGYTIYF; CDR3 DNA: TGTGCCATCAGTGAGTCGGGCAGCTTAGGATACACCATATATTTT
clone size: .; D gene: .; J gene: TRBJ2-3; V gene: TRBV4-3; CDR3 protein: CASSQVGLVGAGTDTQYF; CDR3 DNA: TGCGCCAGCAGCCAAGTGGGGTTGGTGGGCGCAGGGACAGATACGCAGTATTTT
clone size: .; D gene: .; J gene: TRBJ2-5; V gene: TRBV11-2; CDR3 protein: CASSLDLEGPKTQYF; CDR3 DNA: TGTGCCAGCAGCTTAGATCTGGAGGGTCCGAAGACCCAGTACTTC
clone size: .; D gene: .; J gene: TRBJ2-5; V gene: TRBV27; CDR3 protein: CASKGEYGTSCSPFELETQYF; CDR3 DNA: TGTGCCAGCAAGGGTGAATATGGGACTTCATGTTCTCCATTCGAGTTAGAGACCCAGTACTTC
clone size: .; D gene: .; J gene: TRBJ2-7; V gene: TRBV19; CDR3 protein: CASANRGNYEQYF; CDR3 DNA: TGTGCCAGCGCTAACCGGGGAAATTATGAGCAGTACTTC
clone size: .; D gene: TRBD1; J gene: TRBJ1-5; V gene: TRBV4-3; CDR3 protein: CASSQQMDRGQPQHF; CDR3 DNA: TGCGCCAGCAGCCAACAGATGGACAGGGGTCAGCCCCAGCATTTT
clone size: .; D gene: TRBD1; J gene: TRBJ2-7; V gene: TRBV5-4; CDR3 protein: CATNRDRGQPAPGKQYF; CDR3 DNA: TGTGCCACCAACCGGGACAGGGGGCAACCGGCTCCCGGGAAGCAGTACTTC
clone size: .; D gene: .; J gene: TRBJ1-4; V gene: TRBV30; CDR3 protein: CAWSAGDEKLFF; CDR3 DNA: TGTGCCTGGTCGGCAGGGGATGAAAAACTGTTTTTT
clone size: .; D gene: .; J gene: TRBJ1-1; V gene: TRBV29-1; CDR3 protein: CSVARQLNTEAFF; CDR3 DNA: TGCAGCGTTGCGCGACAGCTAAACACTGAAGCTTTCTTT
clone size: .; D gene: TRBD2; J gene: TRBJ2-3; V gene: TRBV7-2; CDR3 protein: CASRLAGGPDTQYF; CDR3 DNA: TGTGCCAGCAGACTAGCGGGGGGGCCCGATACGCAGTATTTT
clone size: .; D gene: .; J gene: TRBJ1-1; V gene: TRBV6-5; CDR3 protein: CASSYSKAGRAFF; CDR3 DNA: TGTGCCAGCAGTTACTCGAAGGCAGGGCGCGCTTTCTTT
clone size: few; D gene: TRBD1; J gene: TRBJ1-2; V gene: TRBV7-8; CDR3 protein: CASSFGTGANNYGYTF; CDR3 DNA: TGTGCCAGCAGCTTCGGGACAGGGGCTAATAACTATGGCTACACCTTC
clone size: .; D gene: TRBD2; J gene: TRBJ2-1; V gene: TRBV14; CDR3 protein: CASSRGTSRTNEQFF; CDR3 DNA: TGTGCCAGCTCTAGAGGGACTAGCCGAACAAATGAGCAGTTCTTC
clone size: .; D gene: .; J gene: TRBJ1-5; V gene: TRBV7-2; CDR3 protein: CASSPRVNQPQHF; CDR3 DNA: TGTGCCAGCAGCCCCAGGGTCAACCAGCCCCAGCATTTT
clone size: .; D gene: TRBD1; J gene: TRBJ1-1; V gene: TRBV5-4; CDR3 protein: CASSLDRGSTEAFF; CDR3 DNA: TGTGCCAGCAGCTTGGACAGGGGGAGTACTGAAGCTTTCTTT
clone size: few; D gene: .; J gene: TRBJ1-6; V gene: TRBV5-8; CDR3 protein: CASRAGSHNSPLHF; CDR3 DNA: TGTGCCAGCAGGGCCGGGTCGCATAATTCACCCCTCCACTTT